This T cell receptor beta chain emerged from a study of shared clonotypes between healthy human individuals (dated by TCRdb to 2019 to 2021). About the investigation overall: The cohort included three men and a couple of women between 18 and 49 years of age. Per donor, three plates each were used for CD4 naive and CD4 memory, two for CD8 naive, and one for CD8 memory. Per donor, leukapheresis produced somewhere between about 0.85 and 10 billion PBMCs. To estimate repertoire size and how much clonotypes are shared between individuals, the study performed deep sequencing of blood TCR repertoires from roughly five healthy adults. Libraries were prepared and TCR repertoires were sequenced by different laboratories using diverse techniques, in order to increase sequencing depth and limit assay-specific biases. Points the paper makes about the study in general: Pairwise subsampling led to the expectation that sequencing depth would affect the degree of clonotype sharing among donors. The small number of donors limited the genetic and exposure-history diversity represented. Compared with non-shared clonotypes, clonotypes shared by all four sorted-subset donors had higher generation probabilities. Even with the large sequencing depth, rarefaction of the sorted-subset datasets indicated that sequencing was incomplete. Estimated clonotype richness was generally larger for naive than for memory subsets. Sampling was limited to blood, and TCR repertoires in tissue likely differ from TCR repertoires in blood. When a handful of donors were compared, the shared fraction of clonotypes was roughly 5% for naive CD4, approximately 3.3% for naive CD8, more than 2% for memory CD4, and roughly 0.4% for memory CD8.

Using the deep immunoSEQ assay, TCR CDR3 regions were amplified from genomic DNA by multiplex PCR. Genomic DNA extracted from each cell subset was distributed evenly over all wells of several immunoSEQ 96-well plates, and each plate served as one replicate. For sorted subsets, about 210 ng of genomic DNA, equivalent to around 30,000 T cell genomes, went into each replicate PCR. Purified libraries were measured with a Qubit 3.0 fluorometer, size-checked on a Bioanalyzer 2100, and measured again with the KAPA Library Quantification kit. Every immunoSEQ 96-well plate was sequenced on a dedicated single-read 150-cycle Illumina NextSeq 550 flow cell. Turning to the authors' computational methods: Because the immunoSEQ output included only junctional sequences and no quality scores, the filtering could not be the same as the filtering used for full-length reads. To assign V/J genes and CDR3, sequences were annotated using PyIR, a Python wrapper for IgBLAST v1.9, with IMGT germline references. Reads with weak V/J assignments (E-value above 1e-6), missing CDR3, stop codons, out-of-frame junctions, or ambiguous translated residues were removed. V3J clonotypes were defined by identical inferred V gene, J gene, and CDR3 amino acid sequence. Percentage overlap between repertoires was calculated by dividing the number of shared unique clonotypes by the size of the smaller repertoire. Repertoire richness was assessed with RTK rarefaction, the Chao1 estimator, and Recon v2.1 estimates of unobserved clonotypes. Generation probabilities were computed with OLGA for all TCRbeta clonotypes obtained by the gDNA method from a few donors. Sourced from immuneACCESS, this table was stored by TCRdb with only in-frame sequences that have V and J called. A share of the clones is absent; for the studies checked, an unresolved V gene accounts for under half, and the remainder has no known explanation. The DNA gave D and trimming, while V, J and clone size come from that table. This sample gives over 2 million clones in total; roughly 95% of them show up just once. The top ten clonotypes cover around 0.13% of the sample.

Concerning this clone itself: The antigen it binds to is not known. Base qualities are missing; no much larger clone stands one base away.

Donors were healthy HIV-negative adults with no recently reported acute infections or vaccinations. Every donor was a Caucasian adult living in Nashville, Tennessee, USA. CD4+ T cells were enriched by magnetic negative selection; naive cells were then positively selected on CD45RA, and the negative fraction formed the memory subset. After blood collection by leukapheresis, PBMCs were isolated using Ficoll-Histopaque density gradient centrifugation and then cryopreserved in the vapor phase of liquid nitrogen. Analytical flow cytometry was used to check the purity and quantity of each magnetically sorted T cell population. Each sorted fraction had its genomic DNA isolated and then quantified by UV absorbance on a Nanodrop 2000c. The sequence was collected from a man younger than 35 in good health. The sample consisted of naive CD4+ T cells sorted from blood. Explained via the paper, the cell subset or site label denotes: CD45RA+ positively selected.

CDR3 protein: CASSEQGAGEAFF. The DNA sequence is given as TGTGCCAGCTCAGAGCAGGGGGCTGGTGAAGCTTTCTTT. The chain links TRBV18 with TRBJ1-1, with TRBD1 identical over 8 junction bases. Its CDR3 holds 13 amino acids, cysteine through phenylalanine. The CDR3 DNA has 39 bases and is translated from base 1. The CDR1 and CDR2 encoded by the germline V gene are KGHSH and LQKENI. Trimmed from V: 5 bases; trimmed from J: 7 bases; junction bases lacking a gene match: 6.